The clone carrying this TCR beta chain was counted a few times. How the authors handled the data: Nucleated cell counts were estimated from reference gene primer amplification. The repertoire was sequenced with immunoSEQ multiplex PCR; TCRdb's copy has only in-frame clones and lacks some. That table is the source of V, J and clone size, and D and trimming were worked out from the DNA. The sample consists of some 190,000 clones, 85% to 90% of them appearing once. Clinical history as reported by participants underpinned cohort assignment. The data were obtained in a study of blood T cell repertoires in COVID-19. The wider study: Spain, Italy and the United States supplied samples that represented acute and convalescent COVID-19. Sources were T cells, B-cell-depleted T cells, or PBMCs; the material itself was cDNA or gDNA.

The CDR3 has 13 residues. Sequenced input: PBMCs or T cells enriched from blood (not recorded which). This sequence was found in a woman aged 35 to 49 with acute COVID-19. The rearrangement joins TRBV1 to TRBJ1-2; TRBD1, the table's D call, lacks a check against the DNA. TRBV1 is described as a pseudogene. Written as DNA, the CDR3 is TGCACCAGCAGCCATTCGACAGATGTTGGCTACACCTTC. This gives the protein CTSSHSTDVGYTF.